The entry that follows covers one TCR beta chain sequence. Its antigen is currently unknown. Each CDR3 protein is one row after TCRdb ran MiXCR on the 5' RACE reads. The sample gives roughly 350,000 distinct CDR3 sequences, under 25% of which show up once; approximately 12% is in the top ten. The data originate from a study of T-cell memory formation after mild COVID-19. As for the study in general: Largely donor-specific sequence clusters came from a couple of donors. Overall study results and limits: Among CD4+ contracting clones, most were CM and EM, and CD8+ ones EMRA. Clones contracting over day 15 to 85 were CD4/CD8 balanced, with later expanders leaning CD4+. There were some responding clones in pre-infection memory, which suggested that cross-reactive memory had joined.

Germline V gene lookup returns CDR1 LNHDA and CDR2 SQIVND (reference sequence). CDR3 size: 15 residues. The V gene end was trimmed by 6 bases and the J gene end by 6 bases; junction bases not matched to a gene: 7. The material sequenced was PBMCs or a T cell subset sorted from them (not recorded which). The receptor was derived from an adult woman who had mild COVID-19 (a few samples of this study predate the infection). Cell type and time point are not known. V gene TRBV19 combines with J gene TRBJ1-6, with 8 bases lining up with TRBD1. CDR3 DNA: TGTGCCAGTAGACCGACAGGGGATTCTAATTCACCCCTCCACTTT. Residues: CASRPTGDSNSPLHF.